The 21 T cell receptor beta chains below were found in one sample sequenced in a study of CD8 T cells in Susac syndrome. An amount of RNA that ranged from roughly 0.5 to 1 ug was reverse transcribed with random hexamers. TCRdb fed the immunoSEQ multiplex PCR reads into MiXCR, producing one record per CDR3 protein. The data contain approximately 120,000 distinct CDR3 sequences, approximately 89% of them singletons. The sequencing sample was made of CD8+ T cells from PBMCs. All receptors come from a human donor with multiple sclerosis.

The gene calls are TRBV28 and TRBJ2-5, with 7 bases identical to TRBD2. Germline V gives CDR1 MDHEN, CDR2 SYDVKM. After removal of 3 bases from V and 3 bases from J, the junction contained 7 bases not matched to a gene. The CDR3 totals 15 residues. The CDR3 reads CASSLNGRREETQYF. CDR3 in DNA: TGTGCCAGCAGTTTGAACGGGAGGCGGGAAGAGACCCAGTACTTC.

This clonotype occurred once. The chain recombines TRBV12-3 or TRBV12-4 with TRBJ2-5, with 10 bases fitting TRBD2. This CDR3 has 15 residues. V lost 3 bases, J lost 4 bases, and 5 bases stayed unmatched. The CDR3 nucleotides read TGTGCCAGCAGTTTGCCTACTAGCGGGATAGAGACCCAGTACTTC. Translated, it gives CASSLPTSGIETQYF.

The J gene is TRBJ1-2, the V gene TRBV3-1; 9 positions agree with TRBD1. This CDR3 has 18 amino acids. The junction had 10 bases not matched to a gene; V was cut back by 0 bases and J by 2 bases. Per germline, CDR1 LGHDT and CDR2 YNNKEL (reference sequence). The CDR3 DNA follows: TGTGCCAGCAGCCAAGAGTTGTTGGGACAGGGTGGCAACTATGGCTACACCTTC. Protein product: CASSQELLGQGGNYGYTF.

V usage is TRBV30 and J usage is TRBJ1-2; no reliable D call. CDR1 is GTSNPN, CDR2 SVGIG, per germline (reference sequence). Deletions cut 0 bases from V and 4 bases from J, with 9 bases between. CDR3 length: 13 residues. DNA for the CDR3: TGTGCCTGGAGTGTAGGGATGAGCTATGGCTACACCTTC. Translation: CAWSVGMSYGYTF.

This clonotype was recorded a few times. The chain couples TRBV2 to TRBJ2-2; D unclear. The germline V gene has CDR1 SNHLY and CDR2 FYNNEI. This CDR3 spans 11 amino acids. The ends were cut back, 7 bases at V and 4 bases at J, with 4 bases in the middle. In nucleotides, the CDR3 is TGTGCCAGCACTACCACCGGGGAGCTGTTTTTT. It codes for CASTTTGELFF.

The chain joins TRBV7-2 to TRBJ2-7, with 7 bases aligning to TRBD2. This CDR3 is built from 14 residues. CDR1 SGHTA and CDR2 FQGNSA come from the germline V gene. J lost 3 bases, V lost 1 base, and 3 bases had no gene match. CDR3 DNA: TGTGCCAGCAGCTTAGGGGGCGGGGGCTACGAGCAGTACTTC. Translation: CASSLGGGGYEQYF.

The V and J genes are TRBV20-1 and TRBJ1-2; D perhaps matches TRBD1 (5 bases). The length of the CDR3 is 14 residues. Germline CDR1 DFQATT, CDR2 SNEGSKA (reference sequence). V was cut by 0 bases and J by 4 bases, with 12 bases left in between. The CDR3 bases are TGCAGTGCTAGAGACTTGGGGACTTTCTATGGCTACACCTTC. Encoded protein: CSARDLGTFYGYTF.

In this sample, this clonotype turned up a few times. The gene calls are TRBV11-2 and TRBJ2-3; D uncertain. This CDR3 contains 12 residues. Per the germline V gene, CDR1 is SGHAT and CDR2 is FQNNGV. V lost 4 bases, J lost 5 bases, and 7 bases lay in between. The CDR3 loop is CASSWTKDTQYF. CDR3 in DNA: TGTGCCAGCAGCTGGACCAAAGATACGCAGTATTTT.

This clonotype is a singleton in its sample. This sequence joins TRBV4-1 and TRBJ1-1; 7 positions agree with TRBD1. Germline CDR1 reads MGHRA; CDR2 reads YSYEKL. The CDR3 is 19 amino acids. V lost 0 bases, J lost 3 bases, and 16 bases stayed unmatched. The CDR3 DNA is TGCGCCAGCAGCCAAGATACCGGGACAGTCTACCCCCTGGACACTGAAGCTTTCTTT. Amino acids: CASSQDTGTVYPLDTEAFF.

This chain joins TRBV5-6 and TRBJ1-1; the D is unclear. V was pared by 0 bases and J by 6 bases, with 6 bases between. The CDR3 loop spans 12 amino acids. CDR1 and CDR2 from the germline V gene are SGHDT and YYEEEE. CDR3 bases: TGTGCCAGCAGCTTGGATGGCTCTGAAGCTTTCTTT. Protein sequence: CASSLDGSEAFF.

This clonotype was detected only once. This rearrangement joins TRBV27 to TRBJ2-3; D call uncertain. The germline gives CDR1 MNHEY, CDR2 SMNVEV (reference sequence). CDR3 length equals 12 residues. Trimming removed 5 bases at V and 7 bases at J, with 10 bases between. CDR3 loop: CASSLNLNTQYF. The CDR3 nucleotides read TGTGCCAGCAGTCTCAACCTTAATACGCAGTATTTT.

CDR3 sequence: CASSLVRENTEAFF. DNA of the CDR3: TGTGCCAGCAGTTTAGTCCGGGAGAACACTGAAGCTTTCTTT. The gene calls are TRBV28 and TRBJ1-1; D gene ambiguous. The CDR3 loop spans 14 amino acids. Trimming removed 2 bases from V and 1 base from J, with 8 bases in between. Germline CDR1 MDHEN, CDR2 SYDVKM. The complete variable domain, with remaining parts taken from reference TRBV28 and TRBJ1-1, reads DVKVTQSSRYLVKRTGEKVFLECVQDMDHENMFWYRQDPGLGLRLIYFSYDVKMKEKGDIPEGYSVSREKKERFSLILESASTNQTSMYLCASSLVRENTEAFFGQGTRLTVV.

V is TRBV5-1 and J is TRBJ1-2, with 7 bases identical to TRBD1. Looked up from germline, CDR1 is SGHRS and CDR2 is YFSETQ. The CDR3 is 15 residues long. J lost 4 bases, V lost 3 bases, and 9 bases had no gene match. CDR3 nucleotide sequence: TGCGCCAGCAGCTGGGACAGTAGTTTGGGCTATGGCTACACCTTC. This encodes CASSWDSSLGYGYTF. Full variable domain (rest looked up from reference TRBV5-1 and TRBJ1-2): KAGVTQTPRYLIKTRGQQVTLSCSPISGHRSVSWYQQTPGQGLQFLFEYFSETQRNKGNFPGRFSGRQFSNSRSEMNVSTLELGDSALYLCASSWDSSLGYGYTFGSGTRLTVV.

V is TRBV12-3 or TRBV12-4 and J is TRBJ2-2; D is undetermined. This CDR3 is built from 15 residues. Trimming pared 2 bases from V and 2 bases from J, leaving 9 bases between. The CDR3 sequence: CASSLTIYNTGELFF. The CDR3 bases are TGTGCCAGCAGTTTAACGATTTATAACACCGGGGAGCTGTTTTTT.

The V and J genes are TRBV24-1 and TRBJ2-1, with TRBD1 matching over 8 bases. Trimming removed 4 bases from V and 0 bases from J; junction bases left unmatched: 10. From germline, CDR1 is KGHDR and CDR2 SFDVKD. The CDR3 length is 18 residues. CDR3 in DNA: TGTGCCACCAGTGACCCCGACAGGGGCGATCCCTCCTACAATGAGCAGTTCTTC. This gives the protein CATSDPDRGDPSYNEQFF.

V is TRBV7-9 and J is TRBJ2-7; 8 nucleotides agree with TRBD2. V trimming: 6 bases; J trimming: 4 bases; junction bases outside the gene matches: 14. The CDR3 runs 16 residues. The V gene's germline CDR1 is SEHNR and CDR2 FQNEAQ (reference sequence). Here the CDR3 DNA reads TGTGCCAGCAGTCCTGATAGCGGGGCGAACTATTACGAGCAGTACTTC. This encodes CASSPDSGANYYEQYF.

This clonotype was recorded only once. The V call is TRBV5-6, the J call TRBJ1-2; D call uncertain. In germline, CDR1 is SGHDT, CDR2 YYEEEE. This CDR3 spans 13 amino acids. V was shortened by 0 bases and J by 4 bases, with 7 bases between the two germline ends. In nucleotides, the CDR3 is TGTGCCAGCAGCTTGGATTTGTCCTATGGCTACACCTTC. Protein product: CASSLDLSYGYTF.

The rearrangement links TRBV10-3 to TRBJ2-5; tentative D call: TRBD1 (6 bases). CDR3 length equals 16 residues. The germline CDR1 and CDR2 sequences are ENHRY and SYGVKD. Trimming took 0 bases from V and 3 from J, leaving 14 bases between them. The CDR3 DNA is TGTGCCATCAGTGAGTCGGCAGGGGCTGGAGAAGAGACCCAGTACTTC. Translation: CAISESAGAGEETQYF.

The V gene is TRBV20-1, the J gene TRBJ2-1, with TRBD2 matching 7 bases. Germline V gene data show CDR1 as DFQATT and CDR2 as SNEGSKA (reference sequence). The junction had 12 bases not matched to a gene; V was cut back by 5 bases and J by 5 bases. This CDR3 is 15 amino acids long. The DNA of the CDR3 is TGCAGTGCTTCGTTTAGGCTAGCGGCCAACAATGAGCAGTTCTTC. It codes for CSASFRLAANNEQFF.

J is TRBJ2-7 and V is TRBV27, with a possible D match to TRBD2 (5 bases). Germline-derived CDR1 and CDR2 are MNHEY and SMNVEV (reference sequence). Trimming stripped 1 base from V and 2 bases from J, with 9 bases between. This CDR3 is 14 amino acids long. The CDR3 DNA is TGTGCCAGCAGTTTATACGGCGGGCCCTACGAGCAGTACTTC. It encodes CASSLYGGPYEQYF.

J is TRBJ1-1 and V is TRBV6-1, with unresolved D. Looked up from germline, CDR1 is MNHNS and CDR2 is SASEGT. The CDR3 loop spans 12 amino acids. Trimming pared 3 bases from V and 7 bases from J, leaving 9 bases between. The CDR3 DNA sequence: TGTGCCAGCAGTGAGCTGATCCTTGAAGCTTTCTTT. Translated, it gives CASSELILEAFF.